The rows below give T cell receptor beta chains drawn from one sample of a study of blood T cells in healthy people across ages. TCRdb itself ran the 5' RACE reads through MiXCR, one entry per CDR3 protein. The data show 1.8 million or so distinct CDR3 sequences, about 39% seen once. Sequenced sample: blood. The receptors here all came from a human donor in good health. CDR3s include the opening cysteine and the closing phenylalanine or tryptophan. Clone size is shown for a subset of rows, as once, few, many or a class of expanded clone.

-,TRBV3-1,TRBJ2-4,CASSHRTASGEQYF
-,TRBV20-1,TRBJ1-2,CSAGLGDNYGYTF
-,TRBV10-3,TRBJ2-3,CAISPGLGGGADTQYF
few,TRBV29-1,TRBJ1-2,CSVEFGYGYTF
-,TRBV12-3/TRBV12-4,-,CASSPGLFGEQYF
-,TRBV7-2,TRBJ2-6,CASSSGPANVLTF
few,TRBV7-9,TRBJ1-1,CASRGMTGTEAFF
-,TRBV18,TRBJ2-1,CASSPKTDTGANEQFF
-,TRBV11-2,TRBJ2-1,CASSRSPWLAGTNEQFF
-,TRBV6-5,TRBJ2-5,CASRSDSFGETQYF